This is a list of T cell receptor beta chains from one sample in a study of T cell responses to AZD1222 COVID-19 vaccine. Repertoires were generated with immunoSEQ multiplex PCR, while TCRdb's copy carries only in-frame clones and drops some. This table has some 180,000 clones, approximately 94% appearing once. This specimen was peripheral blood, taken 28 days after the second dose of the MenACWY control vaccine. All receptors derive from an adult who received the MenACWY meningococcal vaccine as a control. The CDR3 runs from the conserved cysteine through the conserved F or W. D genes are given only for firm matches. Rows may omit the clone size; those that give it use once, few, many or a size class.

once TRBJ1-6 TRBD1 TRBV30 TGTGCCTGGAACAGGGGGTATAATTCACCCCTCCACTTT CAWNRGYNSPLHF
. TRBJ1-2 . TRBV28 TGTGCCAGCAGTTCCACAGGGTACTATGGCTACACCTTC CASSSTGYYGYTF
. TRBJ2-7 . TRBV1 TGCACCAGCAGCCAACCTAGCGGGTTTACCTACGAGCAGTACTTC CTSSQPSGFTYEQYF
. TRBJ1-5 TRBD1 TRBV28 TGTGCCAGCAGTTTAACAGGGGATCCGGCCCAGCATTTT CASSLTGDPAQHF
. TRBJ2-7 . TRBV15 TGTGCCACCAGCAGAGATGGGGTTAGCTCCTACGAGCAGTACTTC CATSRDGVSSYEQYF
few TRBJ1-6 TRBD1 TRBV5-1 TGCGCCAGCAGCGGCGGGACAGTCAATTCACCCCTCCACTTT CASSGGTVNSPLHF
few TRBJ2-6 . TRBV29-1 TGCAGCGTTGAATCTTCCGGGGCCAACGTCCTGACTTTC CSVESSGANVLTF
. TRBJ2-2 . TRBV29-1 TGCAGCGTTGACACGCGCGGGGAGCTGTTTTTT CSVDTRGELFF
. TRBJ2-3 . TRBV7-9 TGTGCCAGCAGCGCAACAAGGAGGGATACAGATACGCAGTATTTT CASSATRRDTDTQYF
. TRBJ2-7 . TRBV9 TGTGCCAGCAGTCAAGGAGGGATTAGCTCCTACGAGCAGTACTTC CASSQGGISSYEQYF
. TRBJ2-1 TRBD2 TRBV6-6 TGTGCCAGCAGTACTTCTAGCGGGAGCTCCTACAATGAGCAGTTCTTC CASSTSSGSSYNEQFF
medium-sized TRBJ2-7 . TRBV9 TGTGCCAGCAGCGTTGGGACTCCCTCCAAGCAGTACTTC CASSVGTPSKQYF
few TRBJ2-5 . TRBV27 TGTGCCAGCAGTTCCTTGGGGGAAGAAGAGACCCAGTACTTC CASSSLGEEETQYF
few TRBJ1-2 . TRBV23-1 TGCGCCAGCAGTCAATCGCGGGGGCGCCTTATCTTGCTCGGCTACACCTTC CASSQSRGRLILLGYTF
. TRBJ2-5 TRBD2 TRBV4-1 TGCGCCAGCAGCCAAGACCCTGATCTAGCGGGGGAGAGGGGGACCCAGTACTTC CASSQDPDLAGERGTQYF
. TRBJ1-1 . TRBV3-1/TRBV3-2 TGTGCCAGCAGCCTGACATCCAGAACCGCTGAAGCTTTCTTT CASSLTSRTAEAFF
. TRBJ1-4 TRBD1 TRBV2 TGTGCCAGCAATAGCGGGACAGGGGATGAAAAACTGTTTTTT CASNSGTGDEKLFF
. TRBJ2-7 . TRBV6-1 TGTGCCAGCAGTGAAGCGGGGGTTCGCAGGGCGGACTTC CASSEAGVRRADF
. TRBJ2-3 TRBD2 TRBV7-2 TGTGCCAGCAGCTTAGTAGGAGCGGGAGGGGAAGATACGCAGTATTTT CASSLVGAGGEDTQYF
. TRBJ2-7 . TRBV5-1 TGCGCCAGCAGCCTGGTTGCAGGGTGGGTCTACGAGCAGTACTTC CASSLVAGWVYEQYF
. TRBJ2-7 . TRBV14 TGTGCCAGCAGCCAAGATCTTGGGGCTAGCGACTCCTACGAGCAGTACTTC CASSQDLGASDSYEQYF
. TRBJ2-3 TRBD2 TRBV19 TGTGCCAGTACCCTGGGACTAGCGGAGGACGATACGCAGTATTTT CASTLGLAEDDTQYF
. TRBJ2-7 TRBD2 TRBV19 TGTGCCAGTAGGGCTAGCGGGAGGTACGAGCAGTACTTC CASRASGRYEQYF
. TRBJ2-1 TRBD2 TRBV7-3 TGTGCCAGCAGCTTAACCGGGAGGGCCGAGTACAATGAGCAGTTCTTC CASSLTGRAEYNEQFF
. TRBJ1-6 TRBD1 TRBV19 TGTGCCACTAGGGACAGTTACTCCTATAATTCACCCCTCCACTTT CATRDSYSYNSPLHF
. TRBJ1-4 . TRBV9 TGTGCCAGCTCCCCCCAAGGACGGACTGCAACTAATGAAAAACTGTTTTTT CASSPQGRTATNEKLFF
. TRBJ1-5 . TRBV20-1 TGCAGTGCTAGTAGTAGCCTAGCGGATCAGCCCCAGCATTTT CSASSSLADQPQHF
. TRBJ2-7 . TRBV30 TGTGCCTGGAGTGTAGAGCTAGGAGCCTACGAGCAGTACTTC CAWSVELGAYEQYF
. TRBJ2-2 TRBD2 TRBV19 TGTGCCAGTAGTATATGGACTAGCGGGAGGAGAAGGGAGCTGTTTTTT CASSIWTSGRRRELFF
. TRBJ1-1 . TRBV7-2 TGTGCCAGCAGCTCCGGCAGGGGATCCACTGAAGCTTTCTTT CASSSGRGSTEAFF
. TRBJ2-1 TRBD2 TRBV11-2 TGTGCCAGCAGCTCGGGGACTAACTACAATGAGCAGTTCTTC CASSSGTNYNEQFF
. TRBJ1-1 . TRBV19 TGTGCCAGTAGTATAGATTCGCCCTCTGAAGCTTTCTTT CASSIDSPSEAFF
. TRBJ2-3 TRBD1 TRBV9 TGTGCCAGCAGCGTGTGGGACAGGAGCACAGATACGCAGTATTTT CASSVWDRSTDTQYF
. TRBJ2-7 . TRBV9 TGTGCCAGCAGCGTAGGTGGCCTGTCTAGTGACGAGCAGTACTTC CASSVGGLSSDEQYF
. TRBJ2-7 . TRBV5-1 TGCGCCAGCAGTACCGACGGAAGAGCCTACGAGCAGTACTTC CASSTDGRAYEQYF
. TRBJ2-3 TRBD2 TRBV19 TGTGCCAGTAGAAATCTAGCGGGAGTATTAGATACGCAGTATTTT CASRNLAGVLDTQYF
. TRBJ1-5 TRBD1 TRBV6-5 TGTGCCAGCCAACAGGGGTCGAGGCAGCCCCAGCATTTT CASQQGSRQPQHF